Sequencing of this T cell receptor beta chain was carried out in a study of shared clonotypes between healthy human individuals (dated by TCRdb to about 2020). With respect to the entire study: A couple of women and a few men aged 18 to 49 years were included in the cohort. For each donor, CD4 naive and CD4 memory were each run on three plates, CD8 naive on two plates, and CD8 memory on one plate. The study deeply sequenced blood TCR repertoires of five healthy adults to estimate repertoire size and the extent of clonotype sharing between individuals. To increase sequencing depth and limit assay-specific biases, TCR repertoire library preparation and sequencing were carried out by different laboratories using diverse techniques. Per donor, leukapheresis produced somewhere between about 0.8 and 9.5 billion PBMCs. Findings and caveats that apply to the study as a whole: Naive subsets generally had larger estimated clonotype richness than memory subsets. Sharing across several donors was observed for approximately 5% of naive CD4, 3.5% of naive CD8, over 2% of memory CD4, and roughly 0.4% of memory CD8 clonotypes. Pairwise subsampling indicated that sequencing depth was expected to affect the degree of clonotype sharing among donors. Even with the large sequencing depth, rarefaction of the sorted-subset datasets indicated that sequencing was incomplete. Sampling was restricted to blood, and TCR repertoires in tissue are likely to differ from TCR repertoires in blood. Because the study included a small number of donors, the genetic and exposure-history diversity represented was limited. Compared with non-shared clonotypes, the clonotypes found in all four sorted-subset donors had higher generation probabilities.

CD8 naive samples were CD45RO-negative cells positively selected for CCR7, giving a CD45RA+CCR7+ population that excluded TemRA cells. Donors were healthy HIV-negative adults with no recently reported acute infections or vaccinations. Every donor was a Caucasian adult living in Nashville, Tennessee, USA. Blood was collected by leukapheresis, and PBMCs were isolated by Ficoll-Histopaque density gradient centrifugation and then cryopreserved in liquid nitrogen vapor phase. Analytical flow cytometry was used to check the purity and quantity of each magnetically sorted T cell population. From each sorted fraction, genomic DNA was isolated and quantified by UV absorbance on a Nanodrop 2000c. Points on this clone: This receptor's antigen is unknown. Per-base quality was not reported, and no clone a single base away is much larger than it.

Using the deep immunoSEQ assay, multiplex PCR amplified TCR CDR3 regions from genomic DNA. Extracted genomic DNA from each cell subset was distributed evenly across all wells of several immunoSEQ 96-well plates, and each plate was treated as a replicate. For sorted subsets, approximately 210 ng of genomic DNA, equivalent to some 30,000 T cell genomes, went into each replicate PCR. Purified libraries were measured with a Qubit 3.0 fluorometer, size-checked on a Bioanalyzer 2100, and measured again with the KAPA Library Quantification kit. Every immunoSEQ 96-well plate was sequenced on a separate single-read 150-cycle Illumina NextSeq 550 flow cell. The paper's processing steps were these. Because only junctional sequences without quality scores were contained in the immunoSEQ output, filtering matching that applied to full-length reads could not be performed. Sequences were annotated with PyIR, a Python wrapper for IgBLAST v1.9, and V/J genes and CDR3 were assigned using IMGT germline references. Any read was removed if the V/J assignment was weak (E-value above 1e-6), the CDR3 was missing, or the read contained stop codons, out-of-frame junctions, or ambiguous translated residues. V3J clonotypes were defined as sequences sharing an identical inferred V gene, J gene, and CDR3 amino acid sequence. Percentage overlap between repertoires was calculated by dividing the number of shared unique clonotypes by the size of the smaller repertoire. RTK rarefaction, the Chao1 estimator, and Recon v2.1 estimates of unobserved clonotypes were used to assess repertoire richness. Generation probabilities were computed with OLGA for all TCRbeta clonotypes obtained by the gDNA method from several donors. In its TCRdb copy, this immuneACCESS table keeps in-frame sequences only and misses some clones. Where compared with another copy, unresolved V genes explain less than half of these, and the others have no known cause. The V and J calls and the clone size are those of that table, but D and trimming were determined from the DNA. This sample gives about 2.1 million clones in total; more than 85% of them show up just once. The top ten constitute around 1.7% of the sample.

The CDR3 holds 16 amino acids from the cysteine to the phenylalanine. CDR3 DNA only is kept here, 48 bases in frame from base 1. As encoded in the germline V gene, CDR1 is SGHDT while CDR2 is YYEEEE. Deletion took 2 bases off V and 9 bases off J, with a span of 23 bases between the germline ends. The receptor's source is a man aged 18 to 29 in good health. Some clones in this sample may be carry-over from other donors' samples. Specimen: naive CD8+ T cells from PBMCs. The label giving this sample's cell subset or site can be read as: CD45RA+CCR7+. The chain was built from TRBV5-6 and TRBJ2-5; TRBD1 might be the D gene, on 5 matching bases. The DNA sequence is as follows: TGTGCCAGCAGCTTCCAAGGAGTTTGGCAGGGTGGGGCCCAGTACTTC. Its coded protein is CASSFQGVWQGGAQYF.